The 20 T cell receptor beta chains reported below all come from one sample, sequenced in a study of beta chain features in type 1 diabetes. Study conclusions and caveats: In all four CD4+ subsets, TCRB CDR3 length was significantly, moderately reduced in type 1 diabetes.

Their antigens remain unidentified. What was sequenced were expressed TCRB transcripts, since all of the isolated RNA had been reverse transcribed. The table came from immunoSEQ multiplex PCR; TCRdb's copy has only in-frame clones and leaves some out. The table has some 660,000 clones, about an eighth seen once. Sequencing was done on a sample of naive CD4+ T cells from blood. The source of these receptors is a man between 18 and 35 years old with type 1 diabetes.

There are a few counts of this clone. The gene calls are TRBV28 and TRBJ2-1, with TRBD2 matching over 7 bases. Per the germline V gene, CDR1 is MDHEN and CDR2 is SYDVKM. The J segment lost 1 base and the V segment lost 11 bases, leaving 2 bases of the junction unmatched. CDR3 length: 12 amino acids. CDR3 in amino acids: CAGGESYNEQFF. CDR3 in DNA: TGTGCCGGGGGGGAGTCCTACAATGAGCAGTTCTTC.

The rearrangement joins TRBV2 to TRBJ2-5; maybe TRBD1 (6 bases). CDR3 length: 13 amino acids. Germline CDR1 reads SNHLY; CDR2 reads FYNNEI. V was trimmed by 8 bases and J by 1 base, leaving 11 bases between them. The CDR3 protein is CASQGQTQETQYF. In DNA form, the CDR3 reads TGTGCCAGCCAGGGGCAAACCCAAGAGACCCAGTACTTC.

This clone was found a few times. V usage is TRBV5-4 and J usage is TRBJ1-1; D unclear. V was trimmed by 1 base and J by 0 bases, leaving 16 bases between them. The length of the CDR3 is 17 residues. Germline lookup yields CDR1 SGHNT and CDR2 YYREEE (reference sequence). The CDR3 region has the DNA TGTGCCAGCAGCTTGATTACGCGAAGTGGGATGAACACTGAAGCTTTCTTT. Translated, it gives CASSLITRSGMNTEAFF.

In this sample, this clone turned up a few times. CDR3: CASSPRDREGWDTQYF. DNA of the CDR3: TGTGCCAGCAGCCCCCGTGACAGGGAAGGGTGGGATACGCAGTATTTT. The rearrangement uses TRBV21-1 and TRBJ2-3; TRBD1, as called in the table, went unchecked against the DNA. TRBV21-1 is a pseudogene locus. The CDR3 contains 16 residues.

In this sample, this clone turned up a few times. This chain connects TRBV29-1 to TRBJ1-4; D perhaps matches TRBD1 (6 bases). The germline V gene has CDR1 SQVTM and CDR2 ANQGSEA. V lost 4 bases to trimming and J lost 1 base, with 13 bases between them. This CDR3 contains 15 residues. This chain's CDR3 is CSVAPLQGTNEKLFF. CDR3 nucleotides: TGCAGCGTTGCTCCCCTACAGGGAACTAATGAAAAACTGTTTTTT.

This clone was seen a handful of times. The genes are TRBV29-1 and TRBJ2-7, with 7 bases lining up with TRBD1. J gave up 4 bases and V 7 bases, and 4 bases lay outside the gene matches. Germline assignment: CDR1 SQVTM and CDR2 ANQGSEA. CDR3 size: 11 residues. Here the CDR3 DNA reads TGCAGCGCTGGACAGGCGTACGAGCAGTACTTC. Its protein product is CSAGQAYEQYF.

The chain is built from TRBV7-2 and TRBJ2-4; D might be TRBD1 or TRBD2, each matching 5 bases. V shed 3 bases and J shed 7 bases, with 19 bases lying between them. Looked up from germline, CDR1 is SGHTA and CDR2 is FQGNSA. CDR3 size: 16 residues. This CDR3 reads CASSLGTVERRNIQYF. CDR3 sequence (DNA): TGTGCCAGCAGCTTGGGGACCGTAGAACGGAGGAACATTCAGTACTTC.

As for this clone: The sample contains more than one DNA sequence encoding this CDR3. This sequence joins TRBV30 and TRBJ2-7; a weak D match, TRBD2 (6 bases). Germline CDR1 reads GTSNPN; CDR2 reads SVGIG (reference sequence). This CDR3 has 13 amino acids. V shed 0 bases and J shed 4 bases, with 10 bases lying between them. The CDR3 DNA reads TGTGCCTGGAGTGTACTGGGGGGATACGAGCAGTACTTC. Translated: CAWSVLGGYEQYF.

This chain joins TRBV6-5 and TRBJ2-1, with 12 bases lining up with TRBD2. The ends lost 6 bases at V and 7 bases at J; junction bases unmatched: 7. This CDR3 is 15 amino acids long. Germline CDR1 is MNHEY and CDR2 is SVGAGI. CDR3 protein: CASRHASGGENEQFF. The CDR3 DNA reads TGTGCCAGCAGACATGCTAGCGGGGGGGAAAATGAGCAGTTCTTC.

This clone has just a few counts. The chain has TRBV9 and TRBJ2-2; no firm D call. The CDR3 runs 13 residues. Deletions cut 1 base from V and 5 bases from J, with 6 bases between. Germline-derived CDR1 and CDR2 are SGDLS and YYNGEE. CDR3 DNA sequence: TGTGCCAGCAGCGTATCCTCTACCGGGGAGCTGTTTTTT. It specifies CASSVSSTGELFF.

Details on this clone: Given a much more abundant clone one base away, this may be a read error. V and J are TRBV5-6 and TRBJ1-1; D gene unclear. The germline V gene has CDR1 SGHDT and CDR2 YYEEEE. The CDR3 runs 11 residues. The V and J ends lost 5 bases and 1 base respectively, with 3 bases between them. This CDR3 is CASSQNTEAFF. CDR3 DNA: TGTGCCAGCAGTCAGAACACTGAAGCTTTCTTT.

The genes are TRBV7-2 and TRBJ2-3; tentatively, D is TRBD1 (5 bases). CDR3 length: 14 amino acids. Germline V gene lookup returns CDR1 SGHTA and CDR2 FQGNSA. Trimming cost V 3 bases and J 2 bases, with 9 bases left between them. The CDR3 loop reads CASSFIGDTDTQYF. The DNA for the CDR3 is TGTGCCAGCAGCTTCATAGGGGACACAGATACGCAGTATTTT.

The sample holds a few counts of this clone. V usage is TRBV5-1 and J usage is TRBJ2-7; tentative D call: TRBD1 (5 bases). CDR1 and CDR2 (germline): SGHRS, YFSETQ. The V and J ends lost 0 bases and 8 bases respectively, with 9 bases between them. The CDR3 runs to 12 residues. The CDR3 coding sequence is TGCGCCAGCAGCTTGGAAGGGGCTCAGCAGTACTTC. It encodes CASSLEGAQQYF.

On this clone: The sample carries other DNA sequences with the same CDR3. V is TRBV29-1 and J is TRBJ2-5; 9 positions agree with TRBD1. The CDR3 is 13 amino acids. Trimming at V came to 4 bases and at J to 4 bases, leaving 4 bases not matched to a gene. Germline V lookup: CDR1 SQVTM, CDR2 ANQGSEA. CDR3 DNA sequence: TGCAGCGTTGCACAGGGGGCGGGAGAGACCCAGTACTTC. This translates into CSVAQGAGETQYF.

This clone was picked up a small number of times. The rearrangement joins TRBV5-1 to TRBJ2-5; D unclear. The germline V and J ends were trimmed by 1 base and 2 bases, with 9 bases remaining between them. This CDR3 has 14 residues. Per germline, CDR1 SGHRS and CDR2 YFSETQ. CDR3 residues: CASSLSPPQETQYF. CDR3 sequence (DNA): TGCGCCAGCAGCTTGTCCCCGCCACAAGAGACCCAGTACTTC.

The V call is TRBV28, the J call TRBJ2-2; 9 bases are shared with TRBD1. The CDR3 extends over 14 amino acids. V lost 5 bases, J lost 7 bases, and 5 bases stayed unmatched. CDR1 and CDR2 from the germline V gene are MDHEN and SYDVKM. CDR3 sequence: CASSPWTGDGELFF. The CDR3 nucleotides read TGTGCCAGCAGTCCCTGGACAGGGGACGGGGAGCTGTTTTTT.

There are a few counts of this clone. The CDR3 here is CAWSMINSNQPQHF. CDR3 nucleotides: TGTGCCTGGAGTATGATCAATAGCAATCAGCCCCAGCATTTT. J is TRBJ1-5 and V is TRBV30; D gene unclear. Germline V gene data show CDR1 as GTSNPN and CDR2 as SVGIG (reference sequence). Trimming shortened V by 2 bases and J by 0 bases, and 8 bases separated the two germline ends. This CDR3 has 14 residues.

The chain combines TRBV27 with TRBJ2-5; 9 positions match TRBD2. The ends lost 3 bases at V and 2 bases at J; junction bases unmatched: 4. The CDR3 consists of 15 residues. CDR1 and CDR2 from the germline V gene are MNHEY and SMNVEV (reference sequence). The CDR3 sequence: CASSFAGGPQETQYF. Here the CDR3 DNA reads TGTGCCAGCAGTTTCGCGGGGGGGCCACAAGAGACCCAGTACTTC.

The chain recombines TRBV29-1 with TRBJ2-7; unclear D gene. Germline CDR1 and CDR2: SQVTM and ANQGSEA. Trimming removed 4 bases from V and 7 bases from J, with 14 bases in between. CDR3 size: 12 residues. Written as DNA, the CDR3 is TGCAGCGTTGGTCAGAAAAAATCGGAGCAGTACTTC. Its translation: CSVGQKKSEQYF.

This sequence joins TRBV4-1 and TRBJ1-5; 10 bases are shared with TRBD1. The germline gives CDR1 MGHRA, CDR2 YSYEKL. The CDR3 sequence is 18 residues long. J gave up 1 base and V 5 bases, and 11 bases lay outside the gene matches. For the CDR3, the DNA is TGCGCCAGCAGCGACCGGGACAGGGGCGCAGGAAGCAATCAGCCCCAGCATTTT. This encodes CASSDRDRGAGSNQPQHF.